The T cell receptor beta chain described here comes from a study of spatial heterogeneity in lung cancer. The J segment lost 7 bases and the V segment lost 2 bases, leaving 2 bases of the junction unmatched. There are 13 residues in the CDR3. The germline gives CDR1 SGHNT, CDR2 YYREEE (reference sequence). Using its own MiXCR run on the 5' RACE reads, TCRdb lists one record per CDR3 protein. The repertoire holds approximately 70,000 distinct CDR3 sequences, with 7.5% to 10% as singletons. This clonotype was detected ten times or more. As to time point: blood at routine non-recurrence follow-up after resection.

The receptor comes from a female donor with early-stage non-small cell lung cancer. This specimen was PBMCs, taken at follow-up. This rearrangement joins TRBV5-4 to TRBJ2-1; 8 nucleotides align to TRBD1. The CDR3 here is CASSFDRGNEQFF. The DNA of the CDR3 is TGTGCCAGCAGCTTCGACAGGGGTAATGAGCAGTTCTTC.